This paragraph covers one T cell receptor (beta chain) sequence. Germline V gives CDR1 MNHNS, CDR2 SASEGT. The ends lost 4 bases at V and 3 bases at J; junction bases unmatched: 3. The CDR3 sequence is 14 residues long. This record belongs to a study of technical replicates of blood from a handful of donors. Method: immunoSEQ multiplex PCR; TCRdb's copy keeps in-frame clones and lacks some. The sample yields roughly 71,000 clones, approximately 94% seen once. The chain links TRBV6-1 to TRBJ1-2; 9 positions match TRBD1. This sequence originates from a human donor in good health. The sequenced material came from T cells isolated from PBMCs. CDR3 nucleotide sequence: TGTGCCAGCAGTGTGGACAGGGGTTACTATGGCTACACCTTC. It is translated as CASSVDRGYYGYTF.